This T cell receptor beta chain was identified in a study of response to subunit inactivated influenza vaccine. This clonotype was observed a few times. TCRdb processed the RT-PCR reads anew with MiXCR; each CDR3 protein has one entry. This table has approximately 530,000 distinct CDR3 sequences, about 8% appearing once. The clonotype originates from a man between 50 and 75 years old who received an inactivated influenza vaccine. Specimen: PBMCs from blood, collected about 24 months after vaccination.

Here the CDR3 reads CASFAGQRNTEAFF. The CDR3 DNA reads TGTGCCAGCTTCGCCGGGCAGAGGAACACTGAAGCTTTCTTT. The V call is TRBV12-3 or TRBV12-4, the J call TRBJ1-1; D ambiguous. Between the trimmed V and J ends, which lost 8 bases and 1 base, there was a span of 14 bases. The CDR3 has 14 residues.